The next 24 T cell receptor beta chains were all read from a single sample in a study of post-analysis software for immune sequencing data. Study outcomes and limitations: Patients used about 5 TRBV segments, including TRBV5-6, TRBV5-1 and TRBV20-1, more often than controls.

The antigens for these receptors are not known. Unique molecular identifiers tagged the TCR beta cDNA libraries. TCRdb re-derived calls from the PCR reads in MiXCR, one entry per CDR3 protein. The sample includes almost 700,000 distinct CDR3 sequences, roughly three fifths of them seen just once. Material: blood. Source of these receptors: a girl aged 2-15 years with multiple sclerosis.

In its sample, this clonotype was seen a few times. This chain joins TRBV29-1 and TRBJ1-5; D is undetermined. The CDR3 is 12 residues long. Per germline, CDR1 SQVTM and CDR2 ANQGSEA. V was pared by 4 bases and J by 5 bases, with 9 bases between. The CDR3 nucleotides read TGCAGCGTTGTAGCAGGAGATCAGCCCCAGCATTTT. Its translation: CSVVAGDQPQHF.

J is TRBJ2-1 and V is TRBV29-1; D uncertain. Germline V CDR1 and CDR2: SQVTM, ANQGSEA. CDR3 length equals 13 residues. Trimming took 8 bases from V and 3 from J, leaving 14 bases between them. The CDR3 is CSYAIVRYNEQFF. DNA of the CDR3: TGCAGCTACGCGATTGTACGCTACAATGAGCAGTTCTTC.

This clonotype came up a few times. The chain couples TRBV30 to TRBJ2-7; tentative D call: TRBD2 (5 bases). This CDR3 has 14 residues. CDR1 GTSNPN and CDR2 SVGIG come from the germline V gene (reference sequence). V was pared by 0 bases and J by 1 base, with 10 bases between. The CDR3 bases are TGTGCCTGGAGTGTGGGTGGGAGTTCCTACGAGCAGTACTTC. It yields the protein CAWSVGGSSYEQYF. Combining the CDR3 with reference TRBV30 and TRBJ2-7 gives the whole variable domain SQTIHQWPATLVQPVGSPLSLECTVEGTSNPNLYWYRQAAGRGLQLLFYSVGIGQISSEVPQNLSASRPQDRQFILSSKKLLLSDSGFYLCAWSVGGSSYEQYFGPGTRLTVT.

This chain links TRBV7-8 with TRBJ1-4; D is ambiguous. The CDR3 covers 13 residues. Germline assignment: CDR1 SGHVS and CDR2 FQNEAQ. Trimming removed 8 bases at V and 8 bases at J, with 15 bases between. The CDR3 loop is CASASPRREKLFF. The CDR3 DNA reads as TGTGCCAGCGCGAGTCCCCGGAGGGAAAAACTGTTTTTT.

This clonotype has only a few counts. This sequence joins TRBV6-1 and TRBJ2-3; TRBD2 agrees at 13 bases. Germline V gene lookup returns CDR1 MNHNS and CDR2 SASEGT. V lost 6 bases, J lost 1 base, and 10 bases stayed unmatched. The CDR3 runs 18 residues. The CDR3 DNA reads as TGTGCCAGCAGACGTACTAGCGGGAGGGCCTCTCGCACAGATACGCAGTATTTT. Translation gives CASRRTSGRASRTDTQYF.

This clonotype has just one count. The V call is TRBV5-1, the J call TRBJ1-5; 7 nucleotides align to TRBD1. The CDR3 runs 13 residues. The germline V gene encodes CDR1 SGHRS and CDR2 YFSETQ. The trim removed 3 bases at V and 7 bases at J, leaving 4 bases unmatched. The CDR3 loop is CASSWTGGQPQHF. The CDR3 DNA reads TGCGCCAGCAGCTGGACAGGAGGGCAGCCCCAGCATTTT.

V is TRBV15 and J is TRBJ2-2, with TRBD2 identical over 14 bases. Germline V gene sequence: CDR1 LNHNV, CDR2 YYDKDF (reference sequence). J gave up 3 bases and V 3 bases, and 6 bases lay outside the gene matches. This CDR3 spans 18 amino acids. For the CDR3, the DNA is TGTGCCACCAGCAGTCCGAGACTAGCGGGAGGGTACACCGGGGAGCTGTTTTTT. Its protein is CATSSPRLAGGYTGELFF.

This chain connects TRBV7-9 to TRBJ2-5, with unresolved D. Trimming removed 5 bases at V and 5 bases at J, with 18 bases between. Germline loops: CDR1 SEHNR, CDR2 FQNEAQ (reference sequence). This CDR3 is 15 amino acids long. CDR3 sequence: CASSQRAPFSETQYF. For the CDR3, the DNA is TGTGCCAGCAGCCAACGGGCTCCCTTTTCCGAGACCCAGTACTTC. The full variable domain, its missing parts supplied by reference TRBV7-9 and TRBJ2-5, is DTGVSQNPRHKITKRGQNVTFRCDPISEHNRLYWYRQTLGQGPEFLTYFQNEAQLEKSRLLSDRFSAERPKGSFSTLEIQRTEQGDSAMYLCASSQRAPFSETQYFGPGTRLLVL.

The genes are TRBV20-1 and TRBJ2-5; 8 bases agree with TRBD2. The tail of the sequence fits TRBJ2-7 better, so the J call may be wrong. This CDR3 spans 15 amino acids. Germline CDR1 and CDR2: DFQATT and SNEGSKA (reference sequence). The CDR3, as DNA: TGCAGTGCTAGGGGGGGAGCGGGAGTTCGGGACGAGCAGTACTTC. It is translated as CSARGGAGVRDEQYF.

This chain joins TRBV5-1 and TRBJ1-2; D not certain. The CDR3 contains 14 residues. V was shortened by 0 bases and J by 2 bases, with 8 bases between the two germline ends. The germline CDR1 and CDR2 sequences are SGHRS and YFSETQ. The CDR3 protein is CASSLGTDNYGYTF. CDR3 coding DNA: TGCGCCAGCAGCTTGGGGACGGACAACTATGGCTACACCTTC.

The chain combines TRBV7-8 with TRBJ1-2; tentative D call: TRBD1 (5 bases). V was cut by 0 bases and J by 2 bases, with 13 bases left in between. The CDR3 spans 16 residues. CDR1 SGHVS and CDR2 FQNEAQ come from the germline V gene. The DNA for the CDR3 is TGTGCCAGCAGCTTAGCCCTTGGGTCAGGGAACTATGGCTACACCTTC. It yields the protein CASSLALGSGNYGYTF.

This clonotype has a handful of counts. The J gene is TRBJ2-5, the V gene TRBV27; D may be TRBD2 (6 bases). CDR1 is MNHEY and CDR2 is SMNVEV in the germline V gene (reference sequence). The V gene lost 1 base and the J gene lost 7 bases, with 13 bases spanning the gap. The CDR3 spans 14 residues. Written as DNA, the CDR3 is TGTGCCAGCAGTTTATTAGGTCTGGAGGGGACCCAGTACTTC. Residues: CASSLLGLEGTQYF.

This clonotype was observed a handful of times. This rearrangement joins TRBV5-4 to TRBJ1-2; 7 bases line up with TRBD1. The ends lost 4 bases at V and 3 bases at J; junction bases unmatched: 15. From germline, CDR1 is SGHNT and CDR2 YYREEE (reference sequence). CDR3 size: 17 residues. The CDR3 DNA follows: TGTGCCAGCAGCGCATTAGGAACAGGGGAATGGGACTATGGCTACACCTTC. It codes for CASSALGTGEWDYGYTF.

The rearrangement uses TRBV12-3 or TRBV12-4 and TRBJ1-6; D is unresolved. CDR3 length equals 12 residues. Trimming stripped 2 bases from V and 9 bases from J, with 5 bases between. The DNA for the CDR3 is TGTGCCAGCAGTTTATGGCTTTCACCCCTCCACTTT. This codes for CASSLWLSPLHF.

This clonotype appeared once. The chain recombines TRBV27 with TRBJ2-1; the D gene could be TRBD1 or TRBD2 (6 bases each). Trimming shortened V by 8 bases and J by 5 bases, and 13 bases separated the two germline ends. The CDR3 is 13 residues long. The germline CDR1 and CDR2 sequences are MNHEY and SMNVEV (reference sequence). CDR3 region: CASGLYRDNEQFF. The CDR3 nucleotides are TGTGCCAGCGGACTATACAGGGACAATGAGCAGTTCTTC.

This clonotype was found many times. The gene calls are TRBV16 and TRBJ1-1; maybe TRBD1 (5 bases). V lost 4 bases, J lost 1 base, and 7 bases lay in between. Germline V gene lookup returns CDR1 KGHSY and CDR2 FQNENV. The CDR3 covers 13 residues. CDR3 sequence reads: CASSRGTNTEAFF. The CDR3 DNA reads TGTGCCAGCAGCCGGGGCACGAACACTGAAGCTTTCTTT.

The rearrangement links TRBV6-1 to TRBJ2-5, with a weak D call TRBD2 (6 bases). Germline CDR1 is MNHNS and CDR2 is SASEGT. CDR3 length: 13 residues. V lost 6 bases and J lost 5, with 13 bases in between. The CDR3 region is CASRPGGVETQYF. The CDR3 DNA follows: TGTGCCAGCAGACCCGGGGGAGTTGAGACCCAGTACTTC.

The CDR3, as DNA: TGTGCCAGCAGCTTACCCGCAGCGGGGGGGACCACAGATACGCAGTATTTT. The encoded protein is CASSLPAAGGTTDTQYF. J is TRBJ2-3 and V is TRBV7-2; 10 bases line up with TRBD2. J was trimmed by 2 bases and V by 2 bases; bases with no gene match: 7. Per the germline V gene, CDR1 is SGHTA and CDR2 is FQGNSA. The CDR3 has 17 residues.

A few counts support this clonotype. This sequence joins TRBV27 and TRBJ1-2; D uncertain. Trimming shortened V by 3 bases and J by 2 bases, and 13 bases separated the two germline ends. Germline CDR1 is MNHEY and CDR2 is SMNVEV (reference sequence). The CDR3 has 15 amino acids. CDR3 DNA sequence: TGTGCCAGCAGTTTCCGTCGCAGGAGGAACTATGGCTACACCTTC. Translation gives CASSFRRRRNYGYTF.

There are a few counts of this clonotype. This chain joins TRBV12-3 or TRBV12-4 and TRBJ2-7; possibly TRBD2 for D (6 bases). CDR3 length: 15 amino acids. V lost 5 bases and J lost 4, with 18 bases in between. In nucleotides, the CDR3 is TGTGCCAGCAGTCCCGGGGGTGCTAGTAGGTACGAGCAGTACTTC. It is translated as CASSPGGASRYEQYF.

The chain recombines TRBV20-1 with TRBJ2-1; either TRBD1 or TRBD2 may fit D (5 bases each). V shed 3 bases and J shed 9 bases, with 15 bases lying between them. This CDR3 comprises 13 residues. Looked up from germline, CDR1 is DFQATT and CDR2 is SNEGSKA (reference sequence). CDR3: CSARIGRGGEQFF. In DNA form, the CDR3 reads TGCAGTGCTAGGATCGGACGGGGCGGTGAGCAGTTCTTC.

This chain links TRBV20-1 with TRBJ2-5, with a weak D call TRBD2 (5 bases). CDR1 and CDR2 (germline): DFQATT, SNEGSKA (reference sequence). Trimming cost V 2 bases and J 5 bases, with 15 bases left between them. The CDR3 loop spans 14 amino acids. DNA for the CDR3: TGCAGTGCTAGAAGTCTTAGGGAGCACGAGACCCAGTACTTC. This codes for CSARSLREHETQYF.

The genes are TRBV10-2 and TRBJ2-1; the match to TRBD1 covers 7 bases. V shed 11 bases, J shed 8 bases, and the junction held 9 bases outside the gene matches. Looked up from germline, CDR1 is WSHSY and CDR2 is SAAADI. The CDR3 extends over 12 amino acids. The CDR3 loop reads CAGSQGLHEQFF. The DNA of the CDR3 is TGCGCCGGGTCACAGGGGTTGCATGAGCAGTTCTTC.

The chain employs TRBV7-8 and TRBJ1-2, with D unresolved. Per germline, CDR1 SGHVS and CDR2 FQNEAQ. The CDR3 totals 17 residues. The V gene lost 2 bases and the J gene lost 6 bases, with 22 bases spanning the gap. This CDR3 reads CASSLPTDQPKEDGYTF. DNA for the CDR3: TGTGCCAGCAGCTTACCGACGGATCAACCCAAGGAGGATGGCTACACCTTC.